This TCR beta chain was retrieved from a study of radiation and T cells in renal cell carcinoma. The study, taken as a whole, reports: From baseline, blood top tumor clonotypes peaked at 2 weeks post-radiation. Baseline intratumoral clonotype presence is unknown without pretreatment biopsies.

Sequencing was performed with immunoSEQ multiplex PCR; in TCRdb, only in-frame clones are kept and a portion is missing. Of 100,000 to 150,000 clones in the sample, about 81% are singletons; the top ten hold roughly 6%. The CDR3 has 14 residues. Looked up from germline, CDR1 is MNHEY and CDR2 is SMNVEV (reference sequence). V shed 7 bases, J shed 8 bases, and the junction held 10 bases outside the gene matches. This clone was counted only a few times. Antigen: not known. The time point denotes: blood 2 weeks post-SBRT. Treatment noted: 15 Gy SBRT to primary tumor, nephrectomy 4 weeks later. Blood was sampled at baseline, 2 weeks and 4 weeks after SBRT. The patient's renal cell carcinoma had clear cell pathology.

The chain uses TRBV27 and TRBJ1-1; 10 bases are a match to TRBD1. The sample was blood, taken from a patient whose treatment included radiotherapy and nephrectomy. This sequence originates from a man between 50 and 59 years old with renal cell carcinoma. This chain's CDR3 is CASTLTGGAGEAFF. The CDR3 DNA is TGTGCCAGCACTTTGACAGGGGGCGCCGGGGAAGCTTTCTTT.